These 31 T cell receptor beta chains were all obtained from the same sample, sequenced in a study of siplizumab effects on memory and regulatory T cells. Profiled with immunoSEQ multiplex PCR; TCRdb holds only in-frame clones, not every one. The profile covers about 110,000 clones, with about 93% appearing a single time and approximately 0.32% taken by the ten largest. Sequences were obtained from CD4+ T cells sorted from blood. The receptors shown here come from a human donor in good health.

This rearrangement joins TRBV6-4 to TRBJ1-2; 7 nucleotides agree with TRBD1. Looked up from germline, CDR1 is MRHNA and CDR2 is SNTAGT. The CDR3 covers 15 residues. Germline trimming cut 3 bases from V and 8 bases from J; bases unmatched to any gene: 12. The CDR3 loop reads CASSDKGTGESGYTF. CDR3 nucleotides: TGTGCCAGCAGTGATAAGGGTACAGGGGAATCGGGCTACACCTTC.

The chain links TRBV7-3 to TRBJ2-1; a possible D gene is TRBD2 (6 bases). The CDR3 is made up of 16 amino acids. The germline CDR1 and CDR2 sequences are SGHTA and FQGTGA. Trimming left V 1 base short and J 10 bases short, with 20 bases between. Written as DNA, the CDR3 is TGTGCCAGCAGCTTAAGTCCGGGACTGGGTGATCGGGAGCAGTTCTTC. Translating gives CASSLSPGLGDREQFF.

The gene calls are TRBV30 and TRBJ1-2; no clear D gene. Germline V gene data show CDR1 as GTSNPN and CDR2 as SVGIG (reference sequence). There are 12 residues in the CDR3. Trimming removed 5 bases at V and 2 bases at J, with 9 bases between. The CDR3 reads CAWESLNYGYTF. The CDR3 coding sequence is TGTGCCTGGGAGTCTCTGAACTATGGCTACACCTTC.

This clone was picked up a small number of times. The genes are TRBV20-1 and TRBJ1-1; unclear D gene. CDR1 is DFQATT, CDR2 SNEGSKA, per germline (reference sequence). The CDR3 contains 10 residues. CDR3 DNA sequence: TGCAGCGGATGGAACACTGAAGCTTTCTTT. As protein: CSGWNTEAFF.

In the case of this clone: The same CDR3 can be traced to other DNA sequences in this sample. V gene TRBV6-5 combines with J gene TRBJ2-5; D is possibly TRBD1 (5 bases). Germline loops: CDR1 MNHEY, CDR2 SVGAGI. Trimming pared 0 bases from V and 5 bases from J, leaving 10 bases between. The length of the CDR3 is 14 residues. The DNA for the CDR3 is TGTGCCAGCAGTTACTCTGGGGCCCAGGAGACCCAGTACTTC. As protein: CASSYSGAQETQYF.

V is TRBV11-2 and J is TRBJ2-7, with 7 bases fitting TRBD1. With V trimmed by 4 bases and J by 3 bases, 6 bases remained unmatched. Germline V gene lookup returns CDR1 SGHAT and CDR2 FQNNGV. The CDR3 spans 14 residues. The CDR3 coding sequence is TGTGCCAGCAGCTCGACAGGGCTCCTCTACGAGCAGTACTTC. This gives the protein CASSSTGLLYEQYF. Looking up the rest from reference TRBV11-2 and TRBJ2-7 gives the full variable domain: EAGVAQSPRYKIIEKRQSVAFWCNPISGHATLYWYQQILGQGPKLLIQFQNNGVVDDSQLPKDRFSAERLKGVDSTLKIQPAKLEDSAVYLCASSSTGLLYEQYFGPGTRLTVT.

V usage is TRBV11-2 and J usage is TRBJ2-7; D may be TRBD2 (5 bases). Germline V gives CDR1 SGHAT, CDR2 FQNNGV. Trimming took 5 bases from V and 0 from J, leaving 20 bases between them. CDR3 size: 17 residues. CDR3 DNA: TGTGCCAGCAGCACTAGAGGTACTATCCAAACCTCCTACGAGCAGTACTTC. This translates into CASSTRGTIQTSYEQYF.

The gene calls are TRBV7-9 and TRBJ2-6; 10 bases agree with TRBD1. Trimming at V came to 1 base and at J to 1 base, leaving 7 bases not matched to a gene. The CDR3 is 19 amino acids. Germline lookup yields CDR1 SEHNR and CDR2 FQNEAQ (reference sequence). The CDR3 DNA reads as TGTGCCAGCAGCTTAGGAATAGGACAGGGGGTATCTGGGGCCAACGTCCTGACTTTC. It codes for CASSLGIGQGVSGANVLTF.

The chain has TRBV30 and TRBJ1-3; D is possibly TRBD1 (5 bases). CDR3 length: 13 amino acids. Germline V gene data show CDR1 as GTSNPN and CDR2 as SVGIG (reference sequence). Trimming took 2 bases from V and 10 from J, leaving 15 bases between them. CDR3 bases: TGTGCCTGGAGTACCGGGACGTTAAATACCATATATTTT. This translates into CAWSTGTLNTIYF.

The chain has TRBV7-2 and TRBJ2-5, with D perhaps matching TRBD2 (6 bases). The germline CDR1 and CDR2 sequences are SGHTA and FQGNSA. Trimming stripped 7 bases from V and 5 bases from J, with 17 bases between. The CDR3 extends over 14 amino acids. DNA of the CDR3: TGTGCCAGCAACCGGCAGGCGGAGGGGGAGACCCAGTACTTC. Its protein product is CASNRQAEGETQYF.

This rearrangement joins TRBV7-3 to TRBJ2-3, with 9 bases aligning to TRBD2. CDR1 SGHTA and CDR2 FQGTGA come from the germline V gene. This CDR3 spans 16 amino acids. Losses at the gene ends were 4 bases for V and 4 bases for J; bases not matched to a gene: 9. The CDR3 protein is CASSSEGRGGSDTQYF. In nucleotides, the CDR3 is TGTGCCAGCAGCTCCGAAGGGCGGGGGGGCTCAGATACGCAGTATTTT.

The V call is TRBV5-5, the J call TRBJ2-5; TRBD1 might be the D (6 bases). The CDR3 extends over 13 amino acids. CDR1 is SGHKS, CDR2 YYEKEE, per germline (reference sequence). V lost 4 bases, J lost 8 bases, and 15 bases lay in between. Here the CDR3 DNA reads TGTGCCAGCAGCGTCTTGGCAGGGGTTACCCAGTACTTC. Encoded protein: CASSVLAGVTQYF.

V and J are TRBV6-5 and TRBJ2-3; 8 bases fit TRBD2. This CDR3 is 14 amino acids long. From germline, CDR1 is MNHEY and CDR2 SVGAGI. Unmatched junction bases numbered 2, after V lost 2 bases and J lost 4 bases. Here the CDR3 reads CASSYRGGADTQYF. The DNA for the CDR3 is TGTGCCAGCAGTTACCGGGGGGGTGCAGATACGCAGTATTTT.

In its sample, this clone was seen once. The rearrangement joins TRBV5-4 to TRBJ2-5; 8 nucleotides align to TRBD1. Germline CDR1 reads SGHNT; CDR2 reads YYREEE (reference sequence). This CDR3 region has 15 residues. V shed 4 bases and J 4 bases; nucleotides not matched to a gene: 9. This chain's CDR3 is CASSTDRGPRETQYF. The CDR3 DNA reads as TGTGCCAGCAGCACCGACAGGGGCCCGAGAGAGACCCAGTACTTC.

The chain couples TRBV7-6 to TRBJ2-7, with TRBD1 identical over 10 bases. Germline lookup yields CDR1 SGHVS and CDR2 FNYEAQ. This CDR3 spans 14 amino acids. J gave up 2 bases and V 4 bases, and 2 bases lay outside the gene matches. The CDR3 DNA follows: TGTGCCAGCAGCTCAGGACAGGGGGCCTACGAGCAGTACTTC. It is translated as CASSSGQGAYEQYF.

V usage is TRBV5-4 and J usage is TRBJ2-3; 8 nucleotides line up with TRBD1. The germline gives CDR1 SGHNT, CDR2 YYREEE (reference sequence). The CDR3 loop spans 17 amino acids. Losses at the gene ends were 4 bases for V and 4 bases for J; bases not matched to a gene: 14. CDR3 DNA: TGTGCCAGCAGCAGAGACAGGGGATCGGTTAGCGCAGATACGCAGTATTTT. Translation: CASSRDRGSVSADTQYF.

As to this clone: At one boundary the junction diverges from the germline segment, which might be a read error. The chain links TRBV7-7 to TRBJ2-1; no clear D. This CDR3 is built from 13 residues. The germline CDR1 and CDR2 sequences are SSHAT and FNYEAQ (reference sequence). The CDR3 spells CASSLGLNNEQFF. DNA of the CDR3: TGTGCTAGCAGCTTAGGGCTTAACAATGAGCAGTTCTTC.

J is TRBJ1-2 and V is TRBV15; D not certain. Germline V lookup: CDR1 LNHNV, CDR2 YYDKDF (reference sequence). CDR3 length: 15 amino acids. V gave up 3 bases and J gave up 0 bases, with 11 bases separating them. CDR3: CATSSNPWANYGYTF. CDR3 sequence (DNA): TGTGCCACCAGCAGTAACCCATGGGCTAACTATGGCTACACCTTC.

V and J are TRBV7-2 and TRBJ2-7, with 8 bases lining up with TRBD1. Germline V gives CDR1 SGHTA, CDR2 FQGNSA. The CDR3 sequence is 14 residues long. J gave up 9 bases and V 4 bases, and 11 bases lay outside the gene matches. CDR3 residues: CASSSQGAAVGQYF. The CDR3 DNA reads TGTGCCAGCAGCTCCCAGGGGGCTGCGGTAGGGCAGTACTTC.

The chain couples TRBV5-1 to TRBJ1-5; D perhaps matches TRBD1 (6 bases). The germline CDR1 and CDR2 sequences are SGHRS and YFSETQ. Trimming stripped 5 bases from V and 0 bases from J, with 12 bases between. This CDR3 contains 15 residues. The CDR3 nucleotides read TGCGCCAGCAGATTGACAGGTCATAGCAATCAGCCCCAGCATTTT. Translated, it gives CASRLTGHSNQPQHF. The full variable domain, with the rest looked up from reference TRBV5-1 and TRBJ1-5, is KAGVTQTPRYLIKTRGQQVTLSCSPISGHRSVSWYQQTPGQGLQFLFEYFSETQRNKGNFPGRFSGRQFSNSRSEMNVSTLELGDSALYLCASRLTGHSNQPQHFGDGTRLSIL.

This clone was counted a single time. This rearrangement joins TRBV21-1 to TRBJ2-3; the tabulated D call, TRBD2, remains unverified against the DNA. TRBV21-1 is assigned pseudogene status. The CDR3 runs to 15 residues. CDR3 sequence (DNA): TGTGCCAGCAGCAAAAACACGGGGTGCACAGATACGCAGTATTTT. This sequence encodes CASSKNTGCTDTQYF.

The chain couples TRBV4-3 to TRBJ1-4; D ambiguous. CDR3 size: 13 residues. V lost 0 bases and J 7 bases, leaving 6 bases between the germline ends. Germline V lookup: CDR1 LGHNA, CDR2 YSLEER. The CDR3 DNA reads TGCGCCAGCAGCCAAGACTTACGTGAAAAACTGTTTTTT. Translating gives CASSQDLREKLFF.

The J gene is TRBJ1-6, the V gene TRBV9; D is uncertain. V was trimmed by 0 bases and J by 10 bases, leaving 5 bases between them. CDR1 and CDR2 (germline): SGDLS, YYNGEE. This CDR3 has 12 residues. The CDR3 sequence: CASSVDGSPLHF. CDR3 nucleotide sequence: TGTGCCAGCAGCGTAGATGGCTCACCCCTCCACTTT.

This chain connects TRBV7-2 to TRBJ2-6, with D possibly TRBD2 on 6 matching bases. The length of the CDR3 is 15 residues. The V end was cut by 5 bases, the J end by 3 bases, with 11 bases between. Germline CDR1 SGHTA, CDR2 FQGNSA. CDR3 sequence (DNA): TGTGCCAGCAGCCTCCCGGGGGTTGGGGCCAACGTCCTGACTTTC. Protein sequence: CASSLPGVGANVLTF.

CDR3 sequence reads: CSVEEFQQTNEQFF. The CDR3 bases are TGCAGCGTTGAAGAATTCCAACAAACAAATGAGCAGTTCTTC. The V call is TRBV29-1, the J call TRBJ2-1; D call uncertain. From germline, CDR1 is SQVTM and CDR2 ANQGSEA. Trimming shortened V by 0 bases and J by 7 bases, and 13 bases separated the two germline ends. The CDR3 extends over 14 amino acids.

The chain is built from TRBV4-1 and TRBJ2-6, with D unresolved. With 7 bases removed from V and 1 base from J, the gap between germline ends came to 14 bases. Germline CDR1 and CDR2: MGHRA and YSYEKL. The CDR3 consists of 16 residues. CDR3 residues: CASTTPGRSGANVLTF. The CDR3 DNA is TGCGCCAGCACCACCCCAGGAAGATCTGGGGCCAACGTCCTGACTTTC.

This clone was detected only once. The chain is built from TRBV18 and TRBJ1-4; TRBD1 agrees at 7 bases. CDR3 length equals 17 residues. V was clipped by 0 bases and J by 4 bases; unmatched bases: 8. Germline CDR1 KGHSH, CDR2 LQKENI. CDR3 DNA: TGTGCCAGCTCACCACCGTCGGACAGGCCCAATAATGAAAAACTGTTTTTT. Its translation is CASSPPSDRPNNEKLFF.

The V call is TRBV30, the J call TRBJ2-3; D is unclear. The V and J ends lost 3 bases and 1 base respectively, with 8 bases between them. Germline values: CDR1 GTSNPN, CDR2 SVGIG (reference sequence). The CDR3 consists of 13 residues. The CDR3: CAWRGFGTDTQYF. Written as DNA, the CDR3 is TGTGCCTGGAGGGGGTTCGGCACAGATACGCAGTATTTT.

The chain couples TRBV4-3 to TRBJ2-3; possibly TRBD1 or TRBD2 for D (5 bases each). Trimming took 0 bases from V and 4 from J, leaving 11 bases between them. Per the germline V gene, CDR1 is LGHNA and CDR2 is YSLEER. This CDR3 region has 15 residues. Here the CDR3 DNA reads TGCGCCAGCAGCCAAGAAAGTGGGACCCCAGATACGCAGTATTTT. This sequence encodes CASSQESGTPDTQYF.

This chain links TRBV30 with TRBJ1-1; D possibly corresponds to TRBD1 (6 bases). V was pared by 2 bases and J by 2 bases, with 18 bases between. Per the germline V gene, CDR1 is GTSNPN and CDR2 is SVGIG (reference sequence). The CDR3 contains 16 residues. The CDR3 DNA follows: TGTGCCTGGAGTTACCTTCCGGGACAAGTAAACACTGAAGCTTTCTTT. Translating it yields CAWSYLPGQVNTEAFF.

The chain uses TRBV11-3 and TRBJ2-1; 8 bases agree with TRBD2. CDR1 is SGHNT and CDR2 is YENEEA in the germline V gene. Germline trimming cut 8 bases from V and 6 bases from J; bases unmatched to any gene: 18. The CDR3 has 17 residues. The CDR3 sequence is CASEIAMGLAGSNEQFF. The CDR3 coding sequence is TGTGCCAGCGAGATCGCGATGGGGCTAGCGGGTTCCAATGAGCAGTTCTTC.